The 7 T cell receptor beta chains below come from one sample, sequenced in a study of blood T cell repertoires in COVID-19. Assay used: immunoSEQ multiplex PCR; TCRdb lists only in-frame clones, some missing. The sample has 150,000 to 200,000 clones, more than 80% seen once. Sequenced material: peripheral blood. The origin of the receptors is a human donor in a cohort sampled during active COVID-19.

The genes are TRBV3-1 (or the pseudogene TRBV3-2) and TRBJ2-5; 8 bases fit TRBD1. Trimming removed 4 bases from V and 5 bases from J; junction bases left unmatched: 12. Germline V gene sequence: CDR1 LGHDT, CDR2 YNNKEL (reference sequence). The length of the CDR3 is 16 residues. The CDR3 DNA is TGTGCCAGCAGCCTAAATATCGGACAGGGTGGCGAGACCCAGTACTTC. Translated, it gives CASSLNIGQGGETQYF.

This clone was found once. The CDR3 sequence is CATSIPGSGAYGYTF. The CDR3 nucleotides are TGTGCCACCAGCATTCCGGGTTCTGGAGCCTATGGCTACACCTTC. The chain carries TRBV15 and TRBJ1-2; D gene uncertain. Germline assignment: CDR1 LNHNV and CDR2 YYDKDF (reference sequence). The CDR3 sequence is 15 residues long. V was clipped by 4 bases and J by 4 bases, with 16 bases between them.

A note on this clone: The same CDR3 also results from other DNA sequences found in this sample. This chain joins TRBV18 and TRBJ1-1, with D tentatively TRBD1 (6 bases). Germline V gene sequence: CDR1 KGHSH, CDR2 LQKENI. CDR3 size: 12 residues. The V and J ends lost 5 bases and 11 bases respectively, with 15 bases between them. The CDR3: CASSLGGQGAFF. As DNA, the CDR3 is TGTGCCAGCTCATTAGGGGGTCAAGGGGCTTTCTTT. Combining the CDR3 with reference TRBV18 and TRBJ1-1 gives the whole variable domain NAGVMQNPRHLVRRRGQEARLRCSPMKGHSHVYWYRQLPEEGLKFMVYLQKENIIDESGMPKERFSAEFPKEGPSILRIQQVVRGDSAAYFCASSLGGQGAFFGQGTRLTVV.

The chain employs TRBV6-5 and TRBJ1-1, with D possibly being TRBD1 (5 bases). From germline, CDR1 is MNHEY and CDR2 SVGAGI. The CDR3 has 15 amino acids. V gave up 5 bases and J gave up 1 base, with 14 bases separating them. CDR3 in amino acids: CASSPQGFQNTEAFF. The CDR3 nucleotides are TGTGCCAGCAGTCCTCAGGGATTCCAGAACACTGAAGCTTTCTTT.

DNA for the CDR3: TGTGCCAGCAGCTCGAAGGAACAGGGCTATAACACTGAAGCTTTCTTT. It codes for CASSSKEQGYNTEAFF. The chain is built from TRBV5-4 and TRBJ1-1; D might be TRBD1 (6 bases). Germline CDR1 SGHNT, CDR2 YYREEE (reference sequence). The CDR3 runs 16 residues. V shed 3 bases and J shed 2 bases, with 17 bases lying between them.

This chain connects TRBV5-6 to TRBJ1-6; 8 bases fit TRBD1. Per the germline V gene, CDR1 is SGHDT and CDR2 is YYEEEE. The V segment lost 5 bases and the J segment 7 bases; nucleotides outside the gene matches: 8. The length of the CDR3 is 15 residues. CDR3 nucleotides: TGTGCCAGCAGGAGCGGGACAGGTGTCAATTCACCCCTCCACTTT. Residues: CASRSGTGVNSPLHF.

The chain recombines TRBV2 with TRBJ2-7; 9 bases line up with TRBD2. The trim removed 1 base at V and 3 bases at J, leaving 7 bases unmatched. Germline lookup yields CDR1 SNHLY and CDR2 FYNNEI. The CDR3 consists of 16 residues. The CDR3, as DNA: TGTGCCAGCAGTGAAGGCTGGCGGGGGGGCCGCTACGAGCAGTACTTC. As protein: CASSEGWRGGRYEQYF.